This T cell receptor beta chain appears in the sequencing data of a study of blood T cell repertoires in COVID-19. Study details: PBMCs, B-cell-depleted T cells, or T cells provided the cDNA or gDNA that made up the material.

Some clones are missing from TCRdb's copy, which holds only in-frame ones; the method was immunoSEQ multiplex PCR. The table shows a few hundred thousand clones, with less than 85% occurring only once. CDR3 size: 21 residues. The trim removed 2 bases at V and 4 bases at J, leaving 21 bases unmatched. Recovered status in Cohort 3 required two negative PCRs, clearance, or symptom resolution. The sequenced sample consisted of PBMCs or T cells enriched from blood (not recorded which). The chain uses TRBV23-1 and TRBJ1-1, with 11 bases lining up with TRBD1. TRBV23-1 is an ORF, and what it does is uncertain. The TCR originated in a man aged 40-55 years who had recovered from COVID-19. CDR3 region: CASSQKEEREGTGGSGTEAFF. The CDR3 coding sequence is TGCGCCAGCAGTCAAAAGGAAGAGAGAGAGGGGACAGGGGGTAGTGGCACTGAAGCTTTCTTT.